The 13 T cell receptor beta chains below come from one sample, sequenced in a study of blood T cells in healthy people across ages. For the second PCR, which ran for about 7 to 12 cycles, a sample-barcoded 5' primer and a J-beta primer mix were used. From the 5' RACE reads, TCRdb called clonotypes with MiXCR, one entry per CDR3 protein. The data contain 730,000 or so distinct CDR3 sequences, roughly 45% of them singletons. Sequencing was done on a sample of blood. These TCRs come from a woman between 55 and 75 years old in good health.

This clonotype has a single count. The V gene is TRBV7-3, the J gene TRBJ2-3, with 8 bases aligning to TRBD2. This CDR3 is built from 17 residues. The trim removed 3 bases at V and 2 bases at J, leaving 10 bases unmatched. The germline V gene encodes CDR1 SGHTA and CDR2 FQGTGA. The CDR3 DNA is TGTGCCAGCAGCTTCGACCTAGCGGGTGAAGCCACAGATACGCAGTATTTT. Residues: CASSFDLAGEATDTQYF. Full variable domain (outside the CDR3, taken from reference TRBV7-3 and TRBJ2-3): GAGVSQTPSNKVTEKGKYVELRCDPISGHTALYWYRQSLGQGPEFLIYFQGTGAADDSGLPNDRFFAVRPEGSVSTLKIQRTERGDSAVYLCASSFDLAGEATDTQYFGPGTRLTVL.

The chain has TRBV20-1 and TRBJ2-7; TRBD2 agrees at 9 bases. Germline V gene sequence: CDR1 DFQATT, CDR2 SNEGSKA (reference sequence). V was pared by 1 base and J by 2 bases, with 12 bases of the junction left unmatched. The CDR3 length is 17 residues. The CDR3 bases are TGCAGTGCTAGAGCCCTACCAGGGCTAGCGGGAACCTACGAGCAGTACTTC. Its protein is CSARALPGLAGTYEQYF.

The rearrangement uses TRBV3-1 and TRBJ2-7, with 8 bases fitting TRBD2. Germline V gene data show CDR1 as LGHDT and CDR2 as YNNKEL (reference sequence). The CDR3 runs 16 residues. Losses at the gene ends were 6 bases for V and 0 bases for J; bases not matched to a gene: 10. CDR3 sequence reads: CASSPDLAGPSYEQYF. Here the CDR3 DNA reads TGTGCCAGCAGTCCAGATCTAGCGGGCCCCTCCTACGAGCAGTACTTC.

As concerns this clonotype: One base away lies a much larger clone, so this may be a sequencing read error. The genes are TRBV29-1 and TRBJ2-1; 11 nucleotides agree with TRBD2. The V segment lost 0 bases and the J segment 9 bases; nucleotides outside the gene matches: 16. Germline assignment: CDR1 SQVTM and CDR2 ANQGSEA. The CDR3 contains 18 residues. Here the CDR3 reads CSVEDIDGGVAGGCEQFF. CDR3 nucleotide sequence: TGCAGCGTTGAAGATATTGATGGGGGGGTAGCGGGAGGGTGTGAGCAGTTCTTC.

The chain uses TRBV18 and TRBJ2-4; D may correspond to TRBD1 or TRBD2 (6 bases each). Matching the DNA end better, TRBJ2-7 makes the J call doubtful. Germline V CDR1 and CDR2: KGHSH, LQKENI. The CDR3 totals 18 residues. The CDR3: CASSPRGDRTGDWYEQYF. The DNA for the CDR3 is TGTGCCAGCTCACCTAGGGGGGATCGGACTGGCGATTGGTACGAGCAGTACTTC.

To note about this clonotype: A read error is possible here, since a much larger clone lies one base away. The J gene is TRBJ2-3, the V gene TRBV6-4; TRBD1 or TRBD2 may be the D gene (5 bases each). Germline lookup yields CDR1 MRHNA and CDR2 SNTAGT. The CDR3 sequence is 14 residues long. Trimming shortened V by 6 bases and J by 3 bases, and 13 bases separated the two germline ends. CDR3 nucleotide sequence: TGTGCCAGCAGGGACAACGGGGAAACAGATACGCAGTATTTT. It encodes CASRDNGETDTQYF.

This clonotype has a handful of counts. The CDR3 sequence: CASSPGAQGANVLTF. DNA of the CDR3: TGTGCCAGCAGTCCCGGGGCACAGGGGGCCAACGTCCTGACTTTC. V and J are TRBV28 and TRBJ2-6; D possibly matches TRBD1 or TRBD2 (5 bases each). Germline CDR1 reads MDHEN; CDR2 reads SYDVKM. The CDR3 is 15 residues long. V gave up 5 bases and J gave up 4 bases, with 12 bases separating them. Complete variable domain (other parts from reference TRBV28 and TRBJ2-6): DVKVTQSSRYLVKRTGEKVFLECVQDMDHENMFWYRQDPGLGLRLIYFSYDVKMKEKGDIPEGYSVSREKKERFSLILESASTNQTSMYLCASSPGAQGANVLTFGAGSRLTVL.

The gene calls are TRBV28 and TRBJ1-4, with D possibly matching TRBD1 (6 bases). V was trimmed by 5 bases and J by 5 bases, leaving 6 bases between them. Germline V gene sequence: CDR1 MDHEN, CDR2 SYDVKM. The CDR3 spans 12 residues. This CDR3 is CASSDRNEKLFF. In nucleotides, the CDR3 is TGTGCCAGCAGTGACAGGAATGAAAAACTGTTTTTT.

Remarks on this clonotype: Germline is not matched at one junction end, which may reflect a read error. The J gene is TRBJ2-5, the V gene TRBV4-2; D unclear. In germline, CDR1 is LGHNA, CDR2 YNFKEQ. The CDR3 is 15 residues long. DNA of the CDR3: TGTGTCAGCAGCCGTACAGAGGAAGGGAAAGAGACCCAGTACTTC. Translation gives CVSSRTEEGKETQYF.

This clonotype has more than one count but fewer than ten. This could be a read error, since a much larger clone is one nucleotide away. V gene TRBV27 combines with J gene TRBJ2-1; no reliable D call. The J call is in doubt because the DNA end fits TRBJ2-7 better. The CDR3 is 14 residues long. The germline CDR1 and CDR2 sequences are MNHEY and SMNVEV (reference sequence). The CDR3 DNA follows: TGTGCCAGCAGTTTGGACCGCAATTACAATGAGCAGTACTTC. It is translated as CASSLDRNYNEQYF.

This clonotype appeared a few times. This chain joins TRBV7-2 and TRBJ1-2; the D is unclear. Germline assignment: CDR1 SGHTA and CDR2 FQGNSA. The CDR3 has 13 amino acids. V lost 2 bases to trimming and J lost 0 bases, with 4 bases between them. CDR3 DNA sequence: TGTGCCAGCAGCTTAAGGTCTAACTATGGCTACACCTTC. Translating it yields CASSLRSNYGYTF. Complete variable domain (other parts from reference TRBV7-2 and TRBJ1-2): GAGVSQSPSNKVTEKGKDVELRCDPISGHTALYWYRQSLGQGLEFLIYFQGNSAPDKSGLPSDRFSAERTGGSVSTLTIQRTQQEDSAVYLCASSLRSNYGYTFGSGTRLTVV.

The gene calls are TRBV13 and TRBJ2-6; D perhaps matches TRBD2 (6 bases). Germline CDR1 reads PRHDT; CDR2 reads FYEKMQ (reference sequence). V was shortened by 2 bases and J by 6 bases, with 11 bases between the two germline ends. There are 15 residues in the CDR3. Written as DNA, the CDR3 is TGTGCCAGCAGCTTAAACCCGGGGGAGGCCAACGTCCTGACTTTC. Amino acid sequence: CASSLNPGEANVLTF.

The V and J genes are TRBV28 and TRBJ2-1, with a possible D match to TRBD2 (5 bases). From germline, CDR1 is MDHEN and CDR2 SYDVKM. This CDR3 is 17 amino acids long. The V and J ends lost 7 bases and 4 bases respectively, with 23 bases between them. CDR3 DNA sequence: TGTGCCAGCATCACCGGCGGGCAGACTTTTTCTTACAATGAGCAGTTCTTC. Residues: CASITGGQTFSYNEQFF.